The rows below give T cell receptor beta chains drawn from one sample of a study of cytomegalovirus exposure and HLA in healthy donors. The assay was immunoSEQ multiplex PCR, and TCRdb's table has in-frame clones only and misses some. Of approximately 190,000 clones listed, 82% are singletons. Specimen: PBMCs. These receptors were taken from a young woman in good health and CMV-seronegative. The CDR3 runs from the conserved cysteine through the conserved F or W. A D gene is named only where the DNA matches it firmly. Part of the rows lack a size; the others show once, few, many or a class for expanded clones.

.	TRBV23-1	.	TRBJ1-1	CASSLKRGGQTEAFF	TGCGCCAGCAGTCTTAAGAGAGGCGGACAGACTGAAGCTTTCTTT
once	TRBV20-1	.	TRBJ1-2	CSAIDYGYTF	TGCAGTGCTATCGACTATGGCTACACCTTC
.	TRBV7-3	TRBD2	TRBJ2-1	CASSPGLAGGGEQFF	TGTGCCAGCAGCCCCGGACTAGCGGGAGGGGGTGAGCAGTTCTTC
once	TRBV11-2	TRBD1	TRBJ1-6	CASDRVGSSYNSPLHF	TGTGCCAGCGACAGGGTCGGAAGCTCCTATAATTCACCCCTCCACTTT
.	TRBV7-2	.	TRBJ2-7	CASSLGNRDSQYF	TGTGCCAGCAGCTTAGGGAACCGGGACTCGCAGTACTTC
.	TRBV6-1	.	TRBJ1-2	CASSEEAGAYYGYTF	TGTGCCAGCAGTGAAGAGGCAGGGGCGTACTATGGCTACACCTTC
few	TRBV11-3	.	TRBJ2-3	CASSSNTDTQYF	TGTGCCAGCAGCTCAAACACAGATACGCAGTATTTT
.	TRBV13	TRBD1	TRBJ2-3	CASTDLTGVQTDTQYF	TGTGCCAGCACTGATCTGACAGGGGTTCAGACAGATACGCAGTATTTT
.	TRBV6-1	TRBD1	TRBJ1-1	CASSVMGQDTEAFF	TGTGCCAGCAGTGTGATGGGACAGGACACTGAAGCTTTCTTT
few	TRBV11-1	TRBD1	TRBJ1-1	CASSDRDEAFF	TGTGCCAGCAGCGACAGGGACGAAGCTTTCTTT
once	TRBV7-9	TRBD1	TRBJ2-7	CASSTGDSPYEQYF	TGTGCCAGCAGCACCGGGGACAGTCCCTACGAGCAGTACTTC
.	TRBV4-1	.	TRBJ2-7	CASSQDIGGYEQYF	TGCGCCAGCAGCCAAGATATAGGGGGCTACGAGCAGTACTTC
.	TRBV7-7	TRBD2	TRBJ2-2	CASSKLAGYTGELFF	TGTGCCAGCAGCAAACTAGCGGGGTACACCGGGGAGCTGTTTTTT
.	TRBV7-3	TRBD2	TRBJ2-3	CASSSSSGFSDTQYF	TGTGCCAGCAGCTCTTCTAGCGGATTCAGCGATACGCAGTATTTT
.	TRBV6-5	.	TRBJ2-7	CASSPPGTYEQYF	TGTGCCAGCAGCCCTCCGGGGACCTACGAGCAGTACTTC
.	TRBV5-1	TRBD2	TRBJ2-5	CASSPFTSEQETQYF	TGCGCCAGCAGCCCATTTACTAGCGAGCAAGAGACCCAGTACTTC
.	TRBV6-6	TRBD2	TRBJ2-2	CASSPYSGRASGELFF	TGTGCCAGCAGTCCCTACAGCGGGAGGGCCTCCGGGGAGCTGTTTTTT
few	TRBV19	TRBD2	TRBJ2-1	CASSIGSGSSYNEQFF	TGTGCCAGTAGTATTGGTAGCGGGAGCTCCTACAATGAGCAGTTCTTC
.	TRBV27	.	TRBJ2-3	CASSLSPSNTQYF	TGTGCCAGCAGTTTATCCCCTAGTAATACGCAGTATTTT
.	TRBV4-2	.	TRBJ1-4	CASSQGGYNEKLFF	TGTGCCAGCAGCCAAGGGGGCTATAATGAAAAACTGTTTTTT
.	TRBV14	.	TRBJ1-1	CASRTGFKAEAFF	TGTGCCAGCAGAACAGGGTTTAAGGCTGAAGCTTTCTTT
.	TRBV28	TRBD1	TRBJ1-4	CASSFKGQGARGKLFF	TGTGCCAGCAGTTTCAAGGGACAGGGCGCGAGAGGGAAACTGTTTTTT
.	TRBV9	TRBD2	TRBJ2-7	CASSQLAGEQYEQYF	TGTGCCAGCAGTCAACTAGCGGGAGAGCAATACGAGCAGTACTTC
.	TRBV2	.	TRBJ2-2	CASSEQETANTGELFF	TGTGCCAGCAGTGAACAGGAGACAGCGAACACCGGGGAGCTGTTTTTT
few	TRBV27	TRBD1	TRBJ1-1	CASRAIRDRGPEAFF	TGTGCCAGCAGAGCTATTCGGGACAGGGGACCTGAAGCTTTCTTT
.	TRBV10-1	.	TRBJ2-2	CASSERRVNTGELFF	TGCGCCAGCAGTGAAAGGCGGGTAAACACCGGGGAGCTGTTTTTT
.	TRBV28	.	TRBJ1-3	CASSHEQYAGNTIYF	TGTGCCAGCAGCCATGAACAGTACGCTGGAAACACCATATACTTT